These 31 T cell receptor beta chains share one sample of origin, sequenced in a study of T cell repertoires in cytomegalovirus infection. What these receptors recognize is not known. TCRdb ran MiXCR on the reads and lists one entry per CDR3 protein. The sample records hundreds of thousands of distinct CDR3 sequences, approximately 40% being singletons. Material: cultured PBMCs, obtained from culture after CMV antigen stimulation. The receptors originated from a human donor in good health (CMV status not recorded). Some clones in this sample may be carry-over from other donors' samples.

There are a few counts of this clonotype. The rearrangement joins TRBV6-2 or TRBV6-3 to TRBJ2-7; tentatively, D is TRBD1 (5 bases). Trimming took 2 bases from V and 0 from J, leaving 14 bases between them. The CDR3 consists of 16 residues. Germline assignment: CDR1 MNHEY and CDR2 SVGEGT. CDR3 in amino acids: CASSYAARQSSYEQYF. The DNA for the CDR3 is TGTGCCAGCAGTTACGCTGCCCGACAGTCCTCCTACGAGCAGTACTTC.

The chain links TRBV7-2 to TRBJ2-1; 9 bases match TRBD2. The CDR3 runs 13 residues. V lost 5 bases and J lost 8; bases outside the gene matches: 4. Germline V CDR1 and CDR2: SGHTA, FQGNSA. The CDR3 nucleotides read TGTGCCAGCAGCCCCGAGCGGGAGGATGAGCAGTTCTTC. Protein sequence: CASSPEREDEQFF.

The genes are TRBV4-3 and TRBJ2-5; 11 positions match TRBD2. CDR3 size: 17 residues. From germline, CDR1 is LGHNA and CDR2 YSLEER. With V trimmed by 1 base and J by 5 bases, 9 bases remained unmatched. CDR3 nucleotides: TGCGCCAGCAGCCAAGGAAATCCTTTAGCGGGGGGGGAGACCCAGTACTTC. Encoded protein: CASSQGNPLAGGETQYF.

The chain employs TRBV20-1 and TRBJ2-5; TRBD1 matches 7 bases. Germline CDR1 and CDR2: DFQATT and SNEGSKA (reference sequence). V dropped 0 bases and J dropped 4; count of bases not matched to a gene: 5. The CDR3 loop spans 14 amino acids. As DNA, the CDR3 is TGCAGTGCTAGAGATGTAAGGACAGGAGAGACCCAGTACTTC. Translating it yields CSARDVRTGETQYF.

This clonotype has more than one count but fewer than ten. The J gene is TRBJ1-5, the V gene TRBV5-6; D unresolved. V was cut by 4 bases and J by 3 bases, with 8 bases left in between. The CDR3 spans 13 residues. Germline values: CDR1 SGHDT, CDR2 YYEEEE. The CDR3 sequence: CASSVGDNQPQHF. The CDR3 nucleotides read TGTGCCAGCAGCGTCGGAGACAATCAGCCCCAGCATTTT. Together with reference TRBV5-6 and TRBJ1-5, the CDR3 gives the full variable domain: DAGVTQSPTHLIKTRGQQVTLRCSPKSGHDTVSWYQQALGQGPQFIFQYYEEEERQRGNFPDRFSGHQFPNYSSELNVNALLLGDSALYLCASSVGDNQPQHFGDGTRLSIL.

This chain links TRBV28 with TRBJ2-3, with D perhaps matching TRBD1 (5 bases). Germline V gives CDR1 MDHEN, CDR2 SYDVKM. This CDR3 comprises 15 residues. V gave up 5 bases and J gave up 0 bases, with 12 bases separating them. CDR3 coding DNA: TGTGCCAGCAGTCCTGGGGCCGCAAGCACAGATACGCAGTATTTT. This sequence encodes CASSPGAASTDTQYF.

The chain has TRBV2 and TRBJ1-1; D is uncertain. V was pared by 7 bases and J by 1 base, with 4 bases between. The germline V gene encodes CDR1 SNHLY and CDR2 FYNNEI. CDR3 length equals 11 residues. CDR3 residues: CASTTNTEAFF. CDR3 coding DNA: TGTGCCAGCACAACGAACACTGAAGCTTTCTTT.

V is TRBV2 and J is TRBJ2-6; D gene unclear. V shed 6 bases and J shed 4 bases, with 7 bases lying between them. Germline-derived CDR1 and CDR2 are SNHLY and FYNNEI. CDR3 length equals 13 residues. CDR3 residues: CASRETGANVLTF. DNA of the CDR3: TGTGCCAGCAGGGAGACAGGGGCCAACGTCCTGACTTTC.

V usage is TRBV6-8 and J usage is TRBJ2-1, with 13 bases identical to TRBD2. There are 17 residues in the CDR3. CDR1 and CDR2 (germline): MNHGY, SAAAGT. V shed 0 bases and J 7 bases; nucleotides not matched to a gene: 6. DNA for the CDR3: TGTGCCAGCAGTTACTCTTCTGGGACTAGCGGGGTAAATGAGCAGTTCTTC. Its translation is CASSYSSGTSGVNEQFF.

The chain joins TRBV5-1 to TRBJ1-6; the D is unclear. Germline CDR1 is SGHRS and CDR2 is YFSETQ. This CDR3 spans 15 amino acids. Trimming left V 4 bases short and J 7 bases short, with 15 bases between. The CDR3 reads CASSPRTGENSPLHF. The CDR3 coding sequence is TGCGCCAGCAGCCCCCGGACGGGAGAGAATTCACCCCTCCACTTT.

The chain is built from TRBV20-1 and TRBJ2-5, with D possibly TRBD1 on 6 matching bases. Germline lookup yields CDR1 DFQATT and CDR2 SNEGSKA (reference sequence). This CDR3 region has 16 residues. V was clipped by 3 bases and J by 1 base, with 18 bases between them. For the CDR3, the DNA is TGCAGTGCTAGCGGCTGGCTCTCAGGGGCCCAAGAGACCCAGTACTTC. Translated: CSASGWLSGAQETQYF.

This chain uses TRBV7-2 with TRBJ2-1; 10 nucleotides agree with TRBD2. V trimming: 8 bases; J trimming: 4 bases; junction bases outside the gene matches: 5. Germline V gene data show CDR1 as SGHTA and CDR2 as FQGNSA. This CDR3 contains 14 residues. CDR3 DNA sequence: TGTGCCAGCCAAGGACTAGCGGAATACAATGAGCAGTTCTTC. This codes for CASQGLAEYNEQFF.

This clonotype has only one observation. The genes are TRBV7-8 and TRBJ1-1; D gene ambiguous. The CDR3 loop spans 13 amino acids. The V and J ends lost 5 bases and 1 base respectively, with 8 bases between them. Germline CDR1 SGHVS, CDR2 FQNEAQ. The CDR3 is CASSPWGNTEAFF. For the CDR3, the DNA is TGTGCCAGCAGCCCATGGGGGAACACTGAAGCTTTCTTT.

This clonotype was found a few times. The chain carries TRBV7-2 and TRBJ1-5; weak D call: TRBD1 (5 bases). From germline, CDR1 is SGHTA and CDR2 FQGNSA. Trimming cost V 5 bases and J 0 bases, with 8 bases left between them. The CDR3 covers 14 residues. The CDR3, as DNA: TGTGCCAGCAGCGGGGCTAATAGCAATCAGCCCCAGCATTTT. Amino acid sequence: CASSGANSNQPQHF.

The genes are TRBV7-2 and TRBJ2-7; perhaps TRBD1 as D (7 bases). The ends were cut back, 11 bases at V and 2 bases at J, with 19 bases in the middle. Germline loops: CDR1 SGHTA, CDR2 FQGNSA. This CDR3 is 14 amino acids long. CDR3 sequence reads: CASRRGDRPYEQYF. CDR3 in DNA: TGTGCCTCGCGGAGGGGGGACAGACCCTACGAGCAGTACTTC. The complete variable domain, with remaining parts taken from reference TRBV7-2 and TRBJ2-7, reads GAGVSQSPSNKVTEKGKDVELRCDPISGHTALYWYRQSLGQGLEFLIYFQGNSAPDKSGLPSDRFSAERTGGSVSTLTIQRTQQEDSAVYLCASRRGDRPYEQYFGPGTRLTVT.

This clonotype was detected only once. This rearrangement joins TRBV30 to TRBJ2-7; D might be TRBD2 (5 bases). This CDR3 has 13 amino acids. CDR1 is GTSNPN and CDR2 is SVGIG in the germline V gene (reference sequence). Deletions cut 1 base from V and 2 bases from J, with 9 bases between. In nucleotides, the CDR3 is TGTGCCTGGAGTGCCGCCGGGACCTACGAGCAGTACTTC. Its protein product is CAWSAAGTYEQYF.

This clonotype was observed a few times. The rearrangement joins TRBV5-6 to TRBJ2-1; the D is unclear. This CDR3 spans 15 amino acids. Per germline, CDR1 SGHDT and CDR2 YYEEEE. The V and J ends lost 3 bases and 4 bases respectively, with 14 bases between them. CDR3: CASSSRRTLYNEQFF. The CDR3 DNA follows: TGTGCCAGCAGCTCCCGGCGGACGTTATACAATGAGCAGTTCTTC.

The chain couples TRBV7-6 to TRBJ2-4; D is perhaps TRBD2 (6 bases). Trimming removed 1 base at V and 3 bases at J, with 7 bases between. This CDR3 is 14 amino acids long. The germline V gene has CDR1 SGHVS and CDR2 FNYEAQ. The CDR3 DNA reads TGTGCCAGCAGCTTAGGGCGGGGCAAAAACATTCAGTACTTC. This gives the protein CASSLGRGKNIQYF.

This clonotype was seen only a few times. V gene TRBV6-6 combines with J gene TRBJ2-5; 8 bases fit TRBD2. With V trimmed by 0 bases and J by 3 bases, 15 bases remained unmatched. The CDR3 contains 19 residues. The germline gives CDR1 MNHNY, CDR2 SVGAGI (reference sequence). The CDR3 protein is CASSYSVQRGLRMEETQYF. CDR3 bases: TGTGCCAGCAGTTACTCGGTGCAGCGGGGGTTACGTATGGAAGAGACCCAGTACTTC.

V gene TRBV19 combines with J gene TRBJ2-7; 9 bases align to TRBD1. The germline CDR1 and CDR2 sequences are LNHDA and SQIVND (reference sequence). V lost 8 bases and J lost 0; bases outside the gene matches: 8. The length of the CDR3 is 15 residues. CDR3 protein: CASSNTGGLSYEQYF. The DNA for the CDR3 is TGTGCCAGTTCGAATACAGGGGGCCTCTCCTACGAGCAGTACTTC.

The chain combines TRBV4-1 with TRBJ1-2, with TRBD1 matching over 12 bases. The CDR3 runs to 17 residues. V gave up 1 base and J gave up 8 bases; unmatched junction bases: 11. Germline V gene data show CDR1 as MGHRA and CDR2 as YSYEKL. The CDR3 DNA is TGCGCCAGCAGCCAAGTCAGCCGGGACAGGGGGCGCCGGGGCTACACCTTC. Amino acid sequence: CASSQVSRDRGRRGYTF.

The rearrangement uses TRBV12-3 or TRBV12-4 and TRBJ1-4; D ambiguous. The ends were cut back, 5 bases at V and 6 bases at J, with 16 bases in the middle. The CDR3 has 15 amino acids. The CDR3 nucleotides are TGTGCCAGCAGTCCCGCGGCAAAAAACCATGAAAAACTGTTTTTT. It specifies CASSPAAKNHEKLFF.

This clonotype was seen a handful of times. The chain joins TRBV12-3 or TRBV12-4 to TRBJ2-7, with D possibly matching TRBD1 (5 bases). The CDR3 totals 13 residues. The germline V and J ends were trimmed by 6 bases and 7 bases, with 16 bases remaining between them. CDR3 sequence: CASSPIGAGEQYF. The CDR3 nucleotides read TGTGCCAGCAGCCCCATTGGGGCAGGGGAGCAGTACTTC.

V and J are TRBV19 and TRBJ1-5; no definite D call. Germline V lookup: CDR1 LNHDA, CDR2 SQIVND (reference sequence). The CDR3 loop spans 13 amino acids. V shed 4 bases and J shed 3 bases, with 7 bases lying between them. CDR3: CASSTAHNQPQHF. The CDR3 DNA is TGTGCCAGTAGTACGGCGCACAATCAGCCCCAGCATTTT.

This clonotype showed up just once. This CDR3 reads CATTQGQTPNYGYTF. DNA of the CDR3: TGTGCCACCACCCAGGGACAAACGCCCAACTATGGCTACACCTTC. V usage is TRBV24-1 and J usage is TRBJ1-2; D may be TRBD1 (6 bases). Germline CDR1 is KGHDR and CDR2 is SFDVKD. The CDR3 runs 15 residues. Trimming pared 8 bases from V and 2 bases from J, leaving 17 bases between.

This clonotype showed up just a few times. The chain uses TRBV7-6 and TRBJ2-3, with TRBD2 matching 12 bases. Germline V lookup: CDR1 SGHVS, CDR2 FNYEAQ. V lost 5 bases to trimming and J lost 6 bases; unmatched junction nucleotides: 9. This CDR3 contains 16 residues. In DNA, the CDR3 is TGTGCCAGCAGCCGGGACCCTAGCGGGGGGGCCGATACGCAGTATTTT. Amino acid sequence: CASSRDPSGGADTQYF.

V is TRBV6-2 or TRBV6-3 and J is TRBJ2-4; D uncertain. Germline values: CDR1 MNHEY, CDR2 SVGEGT. The V end was cut by 2 bases, the J end by 8 bases, with 4 bases between. The CDR3 extends over 11 amino acids. The CDR3 sequence: CASSYRDIQYF. Here the CDR3 DNA reads TGTGCCAGCAGTTACAGGGACATTCAGTACTTC.

This clonotype turned up a few times. The rearrangement joins TRBV7-8 to TRBJ1-1, with TRBD1 as a possible D gene (5 bases). The V end was cut by 5 bases, the J end by 6 bases, with 16 bases between. Per the germline V gene, CDR1 is SGHVS and CDR2 is FQNEAQ. This CDR3 has 14 residues. The CDR3, as DNA: TGTGCCAGCAGCGACCCCAGGGCTCGGGCTGAAGCTTTCTTT. Protein sequence: CASSDPRARAEAFF.

The CDR3 loop reads CAVILGASGIDIQYF. In nucleotides, the CDR3 is TGTGCCGTTATTCTGGGAGCTAGCGGGATTGACATTCAGTACTTC. The chain uses TRBV7-9 and TRBJ2-4, with 9 bases matching TRBD2. The CDR3 length is 15 residues. J lost 8 bases, V lost 11 bases, and 16 bases had no gene match. CDR1 and CDR2 (germline): SEHNR, FQNEAQ (reference sequence). Full variable domain (missing parts from reference TRBV7-9 and TRBJ2-4): DTGVSQNPRHKITKRGQNVTFRCDPISEHNRLYWYRQTLGQGPEFLTYFQNEAQLEKSRLLSDRFSAERPKGSFSTLEIQRTEQGDSAMYLCAVILGASGIDIQYFGAGTRLSVL.

The chain is built from TRBV20-1 and TRBJ2-3; D gene ambiguous. Trimming shortened V by 3 bases and J by 3 bases, and 7 bases separated the two germline ends. Germline V lookup: CDR1 DFQATT, CDR2 SNEGSKA (reference sequence). This CDR3 has 12 residues. CDR3 sequence: CSARPQTDTQYF. The CDR3 bases are TGCAGTGCTAGGCCCCAGACAGATACGCAGTATTTT.

The V gene is TRBV6-2 or TRBV6-3, the J gene TRBJ2-7, with TRBD2 identical over 14 bases. The CDR3 totals 18 residues. V was pared by 2 bases and J by 0 bases, with 6 bases of the junction left unmatched. Germline V gene lookup returns CDR1 MNHEY and CDR2 SVGEGT. CDR3 DNA: TGTGCCAGCAGTTACCCGCCGGGACTAGCGGGAGACTCCTACGAGCAGTACTTC. It codes for CASSYPPGLAGDSYEQYF.